This T cell receptor (beta chain) was recovered during a study of T cell responses to AZD1222 COVID-19 vaccine. Germline CDR1 SNHLY, CDR2 FYNNEI. The CDR3 is made up of 16 amino acids. V shed 1 base and J 7 bases; nucleotides not matched to a gene: 5. Concerning this clone itself: Its antigen is not known.

Findings and caveats of the study: Females made up more of the donors, who were largely white British, and clonal diversity may have come out too low. Close to half of all spike-specific TCRs reportedly target regions of the variants that are unmutated. Seropositivity was recorded at baseline in only five to seven AZD1222 recipients.

Assay used: immunoSEQ multiplex PCR; TCRdb lists only in-frame clones, some missing. The table has 110,000 or so clones, roughly 91% seen once; the top ten hold around 9.1%. The chain carries TRBV2 and TRBJ2-1; 12 bases match TRBD1. The sample consisted of peripheral blood, taken on day 0 of AZD1222 vaccination. The sequence came from an adult in good health. The CDR3 here is CASSEGGTGGWNEQFF. For the CDR3, the DNA is TGTGCCAGCAGTGAAGGCGGGACAGGGGGCTGGAATGAGCAGTTCTTC.